What follows are 7 T cell receptor beta chains derived from one specimen sequenced in a study of cytomegalovirus exposure and HLA in healthy donors. PCR amplification relied on 60 Vbeta primers (plus 13 Jbeta primers). TCRdb's table, derived via immunoSEQ multiplex PCR, lists solely in-frame clones and lacks some. Of approximately 150,000 clones in the sample, more than 65% were seen once. The sample was PBMCs. The receptors shown here come from a man under 40 in good health and CMV-seronegative.

The V gene is TRBV7-2, the J gene TRBJ2-7; 10 bases line up with TRBD1. V shed 5 bases and J 3 bases; nucleotides not matched to a gene: 7. This CDR3 is 15 amino acids long. Germline V CDR1 and CDR2: SGHTA, FQGNSA. Written as DNA, the CDR3 is TGTGCCAGCAGCCCAGACAGGGGGCATTTCTACGAGCAGTACTTC. Amino acid sequence: CASSPDRGHFYEQYF.

About this clone itself: A read error may account for a junction end that differs from germline. The chain links TRBV5-8 to TRBJ2-7, with TRBD1 matching 8 bases. Looked up from germline, CDR1 is SGHTS and CDR2 is YDEGEE. The CDR3 covers 12 residues. CDR3 DNA: TGTGCCAGCAGCTTATCCTGGGACAGGACTGCTTTC. It yields the protein CASSLSWDRTAF.

V gene TRBV6-6 combines with J gene TRBJ1-2; no definite D call. The V and J ends lost 5 bases and 6 bases respectively, with 4 bases between them. Per germline, CDR1 MNHNY and CDR2 SVGAGI (reference sequence). The CDR3 extends over 10 amino acids. CDR3 nucleotide sequence: TGTGCCAGCAGTGCGGATGGCTACACCTTC. The encoded protein is CASSADGYTF.

The chain uses TRBV9 and TRBJ1-2; D is undetermined. This CDR3 is built from 12 residues. V dropped 2 bases and J dropped 4 bases, with 6 bases sitting between them. Germline loops: CDR1 SGDLS, CDR2 YYNGEE. CDR3 region: CASSVSGYGYTF. The CDR3, as DNA: TGTGCCAGCAGCGTTTCCGGCTATGGCTACACCTTC.

The V call is TRBV5-4, the J call TRBJ2-7; 11 bases are a match to TRBD2. The length of the CDR3 is 18 residues. The germline gives CDR1 SGHNT, CDR2 YYREEE (reference sequence). The ends lost 3 bases at V and 5 bases at J; junction bases unmatched: 16. CDR3 protein: CASSSPVGTSGTRHEQYF. As DNA, the CDR3 is TGTGCCAGCAGCTCCCCAGTGGGGACTAGCGGCACAAGGCACGAGCAGTACTTC.

The chain links TRBV4-3 to TRBJ1-2; D is unclear. V gave up 1 base and J gave up 4 bases, with 10 bases separating them. The CDR3 is 14 residues long. Germline V gene data show CDR1 as LGHNA and CDR2 as YSLEER. The CDR3 reads CASSQVIGFYGYTF. CDR3 DNA sequence: TGCGCCAGCAGCCAAGTTATCGGGTTCTATGGCTACACCTTC.

The chain employs TRBV7-2 and TRBJ1-3, with 9 bases identical to TRBD1. J was trimmed by 0 bases and V by 0 bases; bases with no gene match: 3. The CDR3 contains 17 residues. Per the germline V gene, CDR1 is SGHTA and CDR2 is FQGNSA. The CDR3 protein is CASSLAGTGFSGNTIYF. The CDR3 DNA is TGTGCCAGCAGCTTAGCCGGGACAGGGTTCTCTGGAAACACCATATATTTT. The full variable domain, completed using reference TRBV7-2 and TRBJ1-3, is GAGVSQSPSNKVTEKGKDVELRCDPISGHTALYWYRQSLGQGLEFLIYFQGNSAPDKSGLPSDRFSAERTGGSVSTLTIQRTQQEDSAVYLCASSLAGTGFSGNTIYFGEGSWLTVV.